The table lists the clone carrying this TCR beta chain with a few counts. The target antigen is unknown. The sample originates from a study of CD8+ T cells in alopecia areata. Across the study: Dosing with tofacitinib proceeded for 6 to 18 months, followed by 6 months off drug. Study results and limitations: Persistence during tofacitinib was seen for many expanded lesional clones in scalp and blood.

Extracted from the samples, RNA was reverse transcribed into cDNA to serve as the sequencing template. Only in-frame clones appear in the TCRdb table, and some are missing; sequencing was by immunoSEQ multiplex PCR. The sample consists of over 100,000 clones, about 59% of them appearing once. Between the trimmed V and J ends, which lost 5 bases and 4 bases, there was a span of 8 bases. This CDR3 is built from 12 residues. CDR1 and CDR2 from the germline V gene are SEHNR and FQNEAQ (reference sequence). Treatment of the sample: oral pan-JAK inhibitor, 5-10 mg twice daily. Material: CD8+ T cells sorted from blood, obtained at week 24, from a patient treated with tofacitinib. The source of this sequence is a human donor with alopecia areata. The J gene is TRBJ1-1, the V gene TRBV7-9; unclear D gene. The chain's CDR3 is CASSAGTTEAFF. The CDR3 nucleotides read TGTGCCAGCAGCGCCGGTACCACTGAAGCTTTCTTT.